One and the same sample provided the 10 T cell receptor beta chains below, sequenced in a study of cytomegalovirus exposure and HLA in healthy donors. 13 Jbeta primers and 60 Vbeta primers were used for the PCR. Assay used: immunoSEQ multiplex PCR; TCRdb lists only in-frame clones, some missing. The sample lists 200,000 to 250,000 clones, 75% to 90% occurring once. The sample comprised PBMCs. Every receptor here comes from a boy between 2 and 10 years old in good health and CMV-seronegative.

This chain links TRBV9 with TRBJ2-2; D perhaps matches TRBD2 (5 bases). The V end lost 4 bases, the J end lost 3 bases, and 16 bases lay between the germline ends. Germline V gene sequence: CDR1 SGDLS, CDR2 YYNGEE. This CDR3 has 16 residues. The CDR3 DNA reads as TGTGCCAGCAGCTCGAACTCGGACTCTTACACCGGGGAGCTGTTTTTT. This translates into CASSSNSDSYTGELFF.

The chain has TRBV7-2 and TRBJ2-1, with 13 positions matching TRBD2. V shed 6 bases and J 8 bases; nucleotides not matched to a gene: 7. CDR3 length: 15 residues. CDR1 is SGHTA and CDR2 is FQGNSA in the germline V gene. CDR3 amino acids: CASRAGTSGNYEQFF. DNA of the CDR3: TGTGCCAGCAGAGCCGGGACTAGCGGGAACTATGAGCAGTTCTTC.

V is TRBV19 and J is TRBJ2-2; TRBD1 matches 7 bases. The CDR3 contains 14 residues. CDR1 is LNHDA and CDR2 is SQIVND in the germline V gene (reference sequence). V trimming: 10 bases; J trimming: 5 bases; junction bases outside the gene matches: 10. The CDR3 DNA reads as TGTGCCACCACAAGACAGGGTTGGACCGGGGAGCTGTTTTTT. It is translated as CATTRQGWTGELFF.

The chain couples TRBV4-1 to TRBJ2-5; D is unclear. Matching the DNA end better, TRBJ2-7 makes the J call doubtful. The CDR3 sequence is 13 residues long. From germline, CDR1 is MGHRA and CDR2 YSYEKL. The CDR3 is CASSHLIDYEQYF. For the CDR3, the DNA is TGCGCCAGCAGCCATTTAATAGACTACGAGCAGTACTTC.

This CDR3 reads CSVEVPGGPDTQYF. CDR3 coding DNA: TGCAGCGTTGAAGTGCCGGGGGGCCCAGATACGCAGTATTTT. This chain joins TRBV29-1 and TRBJ2-3, with D possibly TRBD2 on 7 matching bases. CDR3 length equals 14 residues. CDR1 and CDR2 from the germline V gene are SQVTM and ANQGSEA. V was pared by 1 base and J by 4 bases, with 12 bases between.

The V gene is TRBV7-8, the J gene TRBJ2-7; 7 bases agree with TRBD1. Germline-derived CDR1 and CDR2 are SGHVS and FQNEAQ. V was clipped by 5 bases and J by 2 bases; unmatched bases: 3. The length of the CDR3 is 13 residues. In DNA form, the CDR3 reads TGTGCCAGCAGCCAACAGGGGCCCTACGAGCAGTACTTC. Amino acid sequence: CASSQQGPYEQYF.

V is TRBV6-1 and J is TRBJ2-7; 9 positions match TRBD2. CDR1 MNHNS and CDR2 SASEGT come from the germline V gene. V lost 1 base and J lost 2; bases outside the gene matches: 3. This CDR3 has 15 residues. Here the CDR3 DNA reads TGTGCCAGCAGTGAAGGAGCGGGAGGCCCCTACGAGCAGTACTTC. It encodes CASSEGAGGPYEQYF.

This chain joins TRBV11-2 and TRBJ2-4, with D possibly TRBD1 on 5 matching bases. The germline V gene has CDR1 SGHAT and CDR2 FQNNGV. The CDR3 runs 13 residues. V lost 5 bases to trimming and J lost 8 bases, with 13 bases between them. The CDR3 loop is CASSDGQLHIQYF. The CDR3 DNA reads TGTGCCAGCAGCGACGGACAACTACACATTCAGTACTTC.

The DNA for the CDR3 is TGTGCCAGCAGTGTAGGGATAGCGGGAGGGAATGAGCAGTTCTTC. It codes for CASSVGIAGGNEQFF. The chain links TRBV27 to TRBJ2-1; 11 nucleotides align to TRBD2. This CDR3 has 15 amino acids. Germline V gives CDR1 MNHEY, CDR2 SMNVEV (reference sequence). Losses at the gene ends were 5 bases for V and 7 bases for J; bases not matched to a gene: 7.

The chain employs TRBV7-9 and TRBJ2-7, with D possibly being TRBD2 (5 bases). CDR3 length equals 13 residues. Germline V lookup: CDR1 SEHNR, CDR2 FQNEAQ (reference sequence). The germline V and J ends were trimmed by 5 bases and 2 bases, with 10 bases remaining between them. CDR3 bases: TGTGCCAGCAGCCCAGGACTTACCTACGAGCAGTACTTC. Translation gives CASSPGLTYEQYF.